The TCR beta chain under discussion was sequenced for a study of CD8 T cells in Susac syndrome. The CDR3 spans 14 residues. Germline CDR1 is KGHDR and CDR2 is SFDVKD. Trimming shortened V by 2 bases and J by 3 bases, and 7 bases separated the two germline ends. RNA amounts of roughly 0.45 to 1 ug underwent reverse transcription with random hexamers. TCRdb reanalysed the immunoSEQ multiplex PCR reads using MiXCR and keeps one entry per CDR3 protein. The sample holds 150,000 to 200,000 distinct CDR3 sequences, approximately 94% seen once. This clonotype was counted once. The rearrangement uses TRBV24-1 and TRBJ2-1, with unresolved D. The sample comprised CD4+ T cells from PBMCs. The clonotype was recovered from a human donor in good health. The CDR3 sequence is CATSDYDDYNEQFF. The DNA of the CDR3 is TGTGCCACCAGTGATTACGACGACTACAATGAGCAGTTCTTC.